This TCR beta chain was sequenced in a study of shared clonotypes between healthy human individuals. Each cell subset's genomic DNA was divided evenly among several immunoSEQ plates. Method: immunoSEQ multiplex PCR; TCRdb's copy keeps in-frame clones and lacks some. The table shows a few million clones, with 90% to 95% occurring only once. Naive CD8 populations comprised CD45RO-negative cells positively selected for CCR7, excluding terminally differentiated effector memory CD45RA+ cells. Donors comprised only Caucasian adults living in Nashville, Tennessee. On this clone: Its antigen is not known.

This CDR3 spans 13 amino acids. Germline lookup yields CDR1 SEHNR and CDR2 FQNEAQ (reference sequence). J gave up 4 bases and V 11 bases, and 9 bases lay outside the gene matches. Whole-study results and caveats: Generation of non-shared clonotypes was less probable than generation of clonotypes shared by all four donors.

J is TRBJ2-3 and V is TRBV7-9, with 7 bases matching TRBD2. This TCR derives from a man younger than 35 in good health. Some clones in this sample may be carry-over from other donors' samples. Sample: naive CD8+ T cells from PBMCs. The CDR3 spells CASSGKAADTQYF. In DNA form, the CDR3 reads TGTGCCTCCAGCGGGAAAGCCGCAGATACGCAGTATTTT.